This section outlines one TCR beta chain sequence together with its context. The sample originates from a study of T-cell memory formation after mild COVID-19. On the study more broadly: Largely donor-specific TCR clusters were found.

The CDR3 is 16 amino acids. Germline V gene data show CDR1 as SGHRS and CDR2 as YFSETQ. V shed 2 bases, J shed 3 bases, and the junction held 7 bases outside the gene matches. TCRdb analysed the 5' RACE reads with MiXCR anew, one entry per CDR3 protein. This sample carries around 200,000 distinct CDR3 sequences, 20% to 25% of them seen once, and the ten largest clones take 23%. The sample was PBMCs or a T cell subset sorted from them (not recorded which). J is TRBJ2-7 and V is TRBV5-1, with 11 bases fitting TRBD2. The clonotype was recovered from an adult woman who had mild COVID-19 (a few samples of this study predate the infection). Cell type and time point are not known. CDR3 DNA sequence: TGCGCCAGCAGCTTTTCTAGCGGGGGGACTCTCTACGAGCAGTACTTC. This translates into CASSFSSGGTLYEQYF.